These T cell receptor beta chains were read from a single sample in a study of T cells in Graves' hyperthyroidism and ophthalmopathy. TCRdb itself ran the multiplex PCR reads through MiXCR, one entry per CDR3 protein. The table has over 250,000 distinct CDR3 sequences, around 25% seen once. Sequencing used blood. Every receptor here comes from a man in his forties with Graves' hyperthyroidism that later progressed to Graves' ophthalmopathy. Both conserved end residues are part of each CDR3. A D gene is named only where the DNA matches it firmly. Clone size is stated in some rows and not others, as once, few, many or a class when expanded.

clone_size: .; j_call: TRBJ1-3; d_call: .; v_call: TRBV10-3; cdr3_nt: TGTGCCACCACGTCCTGGGTTTCCTCTGGAAACACCATATATTTT; cdr3_aa: CATTSWVSSGNTIYF
clone_size: many; j_call: TRBJ2-2; d_call: TRBD1; v_call: TRBV24-1; cdr3_nt: TGTGCCACCAGTGAGCGGGACAGGGACACCGGGGAGCTGTTTTTT; cdr3_aa: CATSERDRDTGELFF
clone_size: many; j_call: TRBJ1-5; d_call: TRBD1; v_call: TRBV6-1; cdr3_nt: TGTGCCAGCACGAACAGGGGTGGATATAGCAATCAGCCCCAGCATTTT; cdr3_aa: CASTNRGGYSNQPQHF
clone_size: many; j_call: TRBJ1-5; d_call: .; v_call: TRBV19; cdr3_nt: TGTGCCAGTAGTATACTGGGTAATCAGCCCCAGCATTTT; cdr3_aa: CASSILGNQPQHF
clone_size: few; j_call: TRBJ1-6; d_call: .; v_call: TRBV3-1; cdr3_nt: TGTGCCAGCAGCCAAGGTGCAACTATGGGATCCCTCCACTTT; cdr3_aa: CASSQGATMGSLHF
clone_size: many; j_call: TRBJ2-7; d_call: .; v_call: TRBV6-1; cdr3_nt: TGTGCCAGCAGTGAATGGGTAGGGGGGAGATACGAGCAGTACTTC; cdr3_aa: CASSEWVGGRYEQYF
clone_size: .; j_call: TRBJ1-1; d_call: .; v_call: TRBV6-2/TRBV6-3; cdr3_nt: TGTGCCAGCAGTGACCCCCGCCAGAACACTGAAGCTTTCTTT; cdr3_aa: CASSDPRQNTEAFF
clone_size: many; j_call: TRBJ2-5; d_call: .; v_call: TRBV20-1; cdr3_nt: TGCAGTGCTAGTTCTTTGTCGGGACAAGAGACCCAGTACTTC; cdr3_aa: CSASSLSGQETQYF
clone_size: many; j_call: TRBJ2-7; d_call: .; v_call: TRBV11-1; cdr3_nt: TGTGCCAGCAGCTCGACAAAGCACGGGACGGACCCCTACGAGCAGTACTTC; cdr3_aa: CASSSTKHGTDPYEQYF
clone_size: many; j_call: TRBJ2-7; d_call: TRBD1; v_call: TRBV13; cdr3_nt: TGTACCAGCAGCTTGGAAGGGTTAAGACAGGGGGCTTCTTACGAGCAGTACTTC; cdr3_aa: CTSSLEGLRQGASYEQYF
clone_size: many; j_call: TRBJ2-7; d_call: .; v_call: TRBV7-3; cdr3_nt: TGTGCCAGCACCCCCTCCTACGAGCAGTACTTC; cdr3_aa: CASTPSYEQYF
clone_size: many; j_call: TRBJ2-2; d_call: .; v_call: TRBV12-3/TRBV12-4; cdr3_nt: TGTGCCAGCAGTTTACGCGCCATCAGGAGTTTCACCGGGGAGCTGTTTTTT; cdr3_aa: CASSLRAIRSFTGELFF
clone_size: .; j_call: TRBJ2-7; d_call: TRBD1; v_call: TRBV6-2/TRBV6-3; cdr3_nt: TGTGCCAGCAACCAAGCCTCCGGGACAGGGGGAACGCAGTACTTC; cdr3_aa: CASNQASGTGGTQYF
clone_size: many; j_call: TRBJ2-3; d_call: TRBD2; v_call: TRBV30; cdr3_nt: TGTGCCTGGAGTGGCGGGAGGGCAACAGATACGCAGTATTTT; cdr3_aa: CAWSGGRATDTQYF
clone_size: many; j_call: TRBJ2-7; d_call: TRBD2; v_call: TRBV25-1; cdr3_nt: TGTGCCAGCAGCTTCCTCCCTAGCGGGAGCCTCTCCTACGAGCAGTACTTC; cdr3_aa: CASSFLPSGSLSYEQYF
clone_size: many; j_call: TRBJ2-2; d_call: .; v_call: TRBV5-6; cdr3_nt: TGTGCCAGCAGCTTCGGACGTACGAACACCGGGGAGCTGTTTTTT; cdr3_aa: CASSFGRTNTGELFF
clone_size: many; j_call: TRBJ2-7; d_call: .; v_call: TRBV2; cdr3_nt: TGTGCCAGCAGGCGGGAATTCGACGAGCAGTACTTC; cdr3_aa: CASRREFDEQYF
clone_size: .; j_call: TRBJ1-2; d_call: .; v_call: TRBV11-2; cdr3_nt: TGTGCCAGCAGCTTAGGGGCAACCTATGGCTACACCTTC; cdr3_aa: CASSLGATYGYTF
clone_size: many; j_call: TRBJ1-5; d_call: .; v_call: TRBV20-1; cdr3_nt: TGCAGTGCCAATCCCGGGGGGAGGGCCGGCAATCAGCCCCAGCATTTT; cdr3_aa: CSANPGGRAGNQPQHF
clone_size: few; j_call: TRBJ2-7; d_call: TRBD2; v_call: TRBV18; cdr3_nt: TGTGCCAGCTCACCAGGGGGGACTCGCGGGAGTTACGAGCAGTACTTC; cdr3_aa: CASSPGGTRGSYEQYF
clone_size: many; j_call: TRBJ1-6; d_call: .; v_call: TRBV20-1; cdr3_nt: TGCAGTGCTAGAGATGGGCAGGGGCCTTGGAATTCACCCCTCCACTTT; cdr3_aa: CSARDGQGPWNSPLHF
clone_size: many; j_call: TRBJ1-1; d_call: TRBD1; v_call: TRBV14; cdr3_nt: TGTGCCAGCAGCCAACGGGGACAGGGTGAAGCTTTCTTT; cdr3_aa: CASSQRGQGEAFF
clone_size: many; j_call: TRBJ2-7; d_call: .; v_call: TRBV19; cdr3_nt: TGTGCCAGTAGTATAGATCACAGGGCGTCTCGAGAGCAGTACTTC; cdr3_aa: CASSIDHRASREQYF
clone_size: .; j_call: TRBJ1-3; d_call: TRBD1; v_call: TRBV15; cdr3_nt: TGTGCCACCAGCAGGGACAGGCAAAACACCATATATTTT; cdr3_aa: CATSRDRQNTIYF
clone_size: .; j_call: TRBJ1-1; d_call: TRBD1; v_call: TRBV12-3/TRBV12-4; cdr3_nt: TGTGCCAGCAGCTTTAGGGGGCGAACTGAAGCTTTCTTT; cdr3_aa: CASSFRGRTEAFF
clone_size: few; j_call: TRBJ2-2; d_call: TRBD1; v_call: TRBV5-1; cdr3_nt: TGCGCCAGCAGCTTAGACAGGGGGGACCGGGAGCTGTTTTTT; cdr3_aa: CASSLDRGDRELFF
clone_size: many; j_call: TRBJ2-2; d_call: TRBD1; v_call: TRBV6-1; cdr3_nt: TGTGCCAGCAACTCGGGACAGGGAAGAACCGGGGAGCTGTCTTTT; cdr3_aa: CASNSGQGRTGELSF
clone_size: many; j_call: TRBJ1-1; d_call: .; v_call: TRBV18; cdr3_nt: TGTGCCAGCTCACCACCGGGACGGTTAGAAGCTTTCTTT; cdr3_aa: CASSPPGRLEAFF
clone_size: many; j_call: TRBJ1-5; d_call: .; v_call: TRBV6-5; cdr3_nt: TGTGCCAGCAGGACAGGACTCAATCAGCCCCAGCATTTT; cdr3_aa: CASRTGLNQPQHF
clone_size: many; j_call: TRBJ1-2; d_call: .; v_call: TRBV5-1; cdr3_nt: TGCGCCAGCAGCTTGGATGGACAGAACTATGGCTACACCTTC; cdr3_aa: CASSLDGQNYGYTF
clone_size: .; j_call: TRBJ2-5; d_call: .; v_call: TRBV20-1; cdr3_nt: TGCAGTGCTCTCCCGGACTTCCAAGAGACCCAGTACTTC; cdr3_aa: CSALPDFQETQYF
clone_size: .; j_call: TRBJ2-5; d_call: .; v_call: TRBV20-1; cdr3_nt: TGCAGTGCCACCCCTGAAAGAGGGCATCCGAGTGAGACCCAGTACTTC; cdr3_aa: CSATPERGHPSETQYF
clone_size: many; j_call: TRBJ2-2; d_call: .; v_call: TRBV30; cdr3_nt: TGTGCCTGCGACACTACCGGGGAGCTGTTTTTT; cdr3_aa: CACDTTGELFF
clone_size: many; j_call: TRBJ2-7; d_call: .; v_call: TRBV29-1; cdr3_nt: TGCAGCGTTGGACTCAGGAGCTCCTACGAGCAGTACTTC; cdr3_aa: CSVGLRSSYEQYF
clone_size: .; j_call: TRBJ2-7; d_call: .; v_call: TRBV27; cdr3_nt: TGTGCCAGCATGGTAACGTCAGGGTCCTACGAGCAGTACTTC; cdr3_aa: CASMVTSGSYEQYF
clone_size: many; j_call: TRBJ2-7; d_call: TRBD2; v_call: TRBV2; cdr3_nt: TGTGCCAGCAGGGGCCCGGGACTAGCGGGAGGACGAGGCTACGAGCAGTACTTC; cdr3_aa: CASRGPGLAGGRGYEQYF
clone_size: .; j_call: TRBJ2-7; d_call: TRBD1; v_call: TRBV6-2/TRBV6-3; cdr3_nt: TGTGCCAGCAGTCGATGGACAGGGGGCAGCGAGCAGTACTTC; cdr3_aa: CASSRWTGGSEQYF
clone_size: many; j_call: TRBJ1-5; d_call: .; v_call: TRBV28; cdr3_nt: TGTGCCAGCAGTTTAAGGTATCAGCCCCAGCATTTT; cdr3_aa: CASSLRYQPQHF
clone_size: many; j_call: TRBJ2-5; d_call: TRBD2; v_call: TRBV5-1; cdr3_nt: TGCGCCAGCAGCTTAGAACTAGCGGGAGGCCAAGAGACCCAGTACTTC; cdr3_aa: CASSLELAGGQETQYF
clone_size: many; j_call: TRBJ2-7; d_call: TRBD2; v_call: TRBV7-2; cdr3_nt: TGTGCCAGCAGCTGGACTAGCGGGACGGTTGCCGAGCAGTACTTC; cdr3_aa: CASSWTSGTVAEQYF
clone_size: many; j_call: TRBJ2-7; d_call: .; v_call: TRBV12-3/TRBV12-4; cdr3_nt: TGTGCCAGTTCGAAGGGGCCCACCTACGAGCAGTACTTC; cdr3_aa: CASSKGPTYEQYF
clone_size: many; j_call: TRBJ2-7; d_call: .; v_call: TRBV5-1; cdr3_nt: TGCGCCAGCAGCCTAAGTCCTGGACAGAACTACGAGCAGTACTTC; cdr3_aa: CASSLSPGQNYEQYF
clone_size: .; j_call: TRBJ2-7; d_call: .; v_call: TRBV12-3/TRBV12-4; cdr3_nt: TGTGCCGGCAGAGGCCGGAACGAGCAGTACTTC; cdr3_aa: CAGRGRNEQYF
clone_size: many; j_call: TRBJ2-7; d_call: TRBD2; v_call: TRBV14; cdr3_nt: TGTGCCAGCAGCCAAGTCGGGGGGATTTACGAGCAGTACTTC; cdr3_aa: CASSQVGGIYEQYF
clone_size: many; j_call: TRBJ2-7; d_call: TRBD1; v_call: TRBV25-1; cdr3_nt: TGTGCCAGCAGCAAAAGGACAGGGGACTCCTACGAGCAGTACTTC; cdr3_aa: CASSKRTGDSYEQYF
clone_size: .; j_call: TRBJ1-5; d_call: TRBD1; v_call: TRBV6-2/TRBV6-3; cdr3_nt: TGTGCCAGCAGTTCCGGGCCCAGGGGGGGGACCAATCAGCCCCAGCATTTT; cdr3_aa: CASSSGPRGGTNQPQHF
clone_size: few; j_call: TRBJ2-3; d_call: .; v_call: TRBV11-3; cdr3_nt: TGTGCCAGCAGCCGGGACTCAATTCCCGATACGCAGTATTTT; cdr3_aa: CASSRDSIPDTQYF
clone_size: many; j_call: TRBJ1-2; d_call: .; v_call: TRBV6-5; cdr3_nt: TGTGCCGGCGCCAGGGCGGGAGGGAACTATGGCTACACCTTC; cdr3_aa: CAGARAGGNYGYTF